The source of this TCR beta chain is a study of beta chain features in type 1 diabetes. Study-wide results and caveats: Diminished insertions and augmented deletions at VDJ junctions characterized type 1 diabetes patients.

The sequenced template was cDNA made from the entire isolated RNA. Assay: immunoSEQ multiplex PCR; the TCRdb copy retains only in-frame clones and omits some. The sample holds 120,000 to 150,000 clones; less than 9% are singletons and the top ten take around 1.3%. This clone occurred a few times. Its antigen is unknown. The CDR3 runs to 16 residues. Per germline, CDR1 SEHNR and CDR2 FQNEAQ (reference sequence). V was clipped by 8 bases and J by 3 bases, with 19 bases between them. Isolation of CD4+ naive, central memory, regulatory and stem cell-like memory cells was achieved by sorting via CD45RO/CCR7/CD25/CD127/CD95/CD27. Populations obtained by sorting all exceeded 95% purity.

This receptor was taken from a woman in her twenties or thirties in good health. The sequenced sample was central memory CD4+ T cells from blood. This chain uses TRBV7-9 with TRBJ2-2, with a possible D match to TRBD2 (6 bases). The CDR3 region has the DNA TGTGCCAGCGTTAGCGGAAATTCACGTTACACCGGGGAGCTGTTTTTT. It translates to CASVSGNSRYTGELFF.